The entry that follows covers one TCR beta chain sequence. Antigen specificity is unknown. This sample also contains other DNA sequences that code for the same CDR3. This table comes from immunoSEQ multiplex PCR, and its TCRdb copy is limited to in-frame clones, with some not included. The profile shows around 76,000 clones, 85% to 95% of them singletons. The sample belongs to a study of graft-versus-host responses after intestinal transplantation. The J segment lost 5 bases and the V segment lost 0 bases, leaving 6 bases of the junction unmatched. Germline loops: CDR1 SGHVS, CDR2 FNYEAQ. This CDR3 region has 15 residues.

The sequencing here drew on unstimulated CD8+ T cells sorted from spleen or lymph node cells, taken before intestinal transplant. This TCR derives from a human donor who received an intestinal transplant. V usage is TRBV7-6 and J usage is TRBJ2-5, with 7 bases that match TRBD1. The DNA of the CDR3 is TGTGCCAGCAGCTTAGCGACAGGGACGGAGGAGACCCAGTACTTC. It codes for CASSLATGTEETQYF.